The rows below give T cell receptor beta chains drawn from one sample of a study of low-dose radiotherapy and immunotherapy resistance in tumors. TCRdb passed the reads through MiXCR, listing each CDR3 protein once. The top ten clones hold around 6.1% of a sample with around 80,000 distinct CDR3 sequences, 15% to 20% of them seen once. This sample comprised PBMCs, obtained before treatment. Receptor source: a male donor with prostate cancer. CDR3s include the opening cysteine and the closing phenylalanine or tryptophan. Fields, in order: J gene, clone size, V gene, D gene, CDR3 DNA, CDR3 protein. The D gene is left open where the match is weak. A row's size may be missing; if present it is once, few, many or a size class.

>TRBJ2-2|many|TRBV11-2|-
TGTGCCAGCAGCTTAGGGTTTTTGGTCTCCGGGGAGCTGTTTTTT
CASSLGFLVSGELFF
>TRBJ1-4|many|TRBV6-5|TRBD1
TGTGCCAGCAGTTACTCGAGCACAGGGGTTGAAAAACTGTTTTTT
CASSYSSTGVEKLFF
>TRBJ2-3|many|TRBV28|-
TGTGCCAGCAGTTTAAAAAACTTTAGGCAGGGGACCGATACGCAGTATTTT
CASSLKNFRQGTDTQYF
>TRBJ2-7|many|TRBV6-6|TRBD1
TGTGCCAGCAGTTACTCTGGGACAGGGTCCGGCGAGCAGTACTTC
CASSYSGTGSGEQYF
>TRBJ2-7|once|TRBV18|TRBD1
TGTGCCAGCTCACCGGGGACAGGACTCTACGAGCAGTACTTC
CASSPGTGLYEQYF
>TRBJ2-1|-|TRBV5-3|TRBD1
TGTGCCAGCAGCCTCGGGACAGGGTACAATGAGCAGTTCTTC
CASSLGTGYNEQFF
>TRBJ1-2|many|TRBV29-1|-
TGCAGCGTTGAACGTACACAGGGTGGGTTCTATGGCTACACCTTC
CSVERTQGGFYGYTF
>TRBJ2-7|many|TRBV6-5|-
TGTGCCAGCAGTCGGGACGGAAGATACTACGAGCAGTACTTC
CASSRDGRYYEQYF
>TRBJ1-2|many|TRBV19|-
TGTGCCAGTAGCCTTCTAGATGGGTTGGATGGCTACACCTTC
CASSLLDGLDGYTF
>TRBJ2-5|-|TRBV29-1|-
TGCAGCGTTGACAGGAAAGAGACCCAGTACTTC
CSVDRKETQYF
>TRBJ2-1|-|TRBV5-6|-
TGTGCCAGCAGTCAAAGGGATATACAGTTCTTC
CASSQRDIQFF
>TRBJ1-2|many|TRBV6-6|-
TGTGCCAGCAGTTACTCGTTGTCAGGGGATGGCTACACCTTC
CASSYSLSGDGYTF
>TRBJ2-7|few|TRBV27|TRBD2
TGTGCCAGCAGTTTATCGATGCCACGGGGGGCCTACGAGCAGTACTTC
CASSLSMPRGAYEQYF
>TRBJ1-3|many|TRBV20-1|-
TGCAGTGTCCCACAGCACTCTGGAAACACCATATATTTT
CSVPQHSGNTIYF
>TRBJ2-3|many|TRBV10-3|TRBD1
TGTGCCATCAGTGACGGACAGGGCGGCACAGATACGCAGTATTTT
CAISDGQGGTDTQYF
>TRBJ1-5|-|TRBV12-3/TRBV12-4|TRBD1
TGTGCCAGCAGTTTTAGGACAGGGTATCAGCCCCAGCATTTT
CASSFRTGYQPQHF
>TRBJ2-3|many|TRBV15|-
TGTGCCACCAGCAACGAGGGAGGGGGGTTGACAGATACGCAGTATTTT
CATSNEGGGLTDTQYF
>TRBJ1-1|-|TRBV20-1|-
TGCAGTGCTATCCTGGGTTGGGGGAACACTGAAGCTTTCTTT
CSAILGWGNTEAFF
>TRBJ2-2|-|TRBV5-6|-
TGTGCCAGCTCACGGGAGAGGCTAGCGAGTACCGGGGAGCTGTTTTTT
CASSRERLASTGELFF
>TRBJ2-5|many|TRBV5-1|TRBD2
TGCGCCAGCAGAACTAGCGGGTGGGAGACCCAGTACTTC
CASRTSGWETQYF
>TRBJ2-1|many|TRBV25-1|TRBD1
TGTGCCAGCAGTGAATGGGGACAGGGCGGTGAGCAGTTCTTC
CASSEWGQGGEQFF
>TRBJ2-2|many|TRBV25-1|-
TGTGCCAGCAGCCCACGGACGAACACCGGGGAGCTGTTTTTT
CASSPRTNTGELFF
>TRBJ2-5|many|TRBV12-3/TRBV12-4|TRBD1
TGTGCCAGCAGTTTTACAGGGGTCGAGACCCAGTACTTC
CASSFTGVETQYF
>TRBJ2-1|many|TRBV7-9|-
TGTGCCAGCAGCTTGGGCACGGGGGTACTCTACAATGAGCAGTTCTTC
CASSLGTGVLYNEQFF
>TRBJ1-3|many|TRBV30|TRBD1
TGTGCCTGGAGTGAGACAGGGGGGAGCTCTGGAAACACCATATATTTT
CAWSETGGSSGNTIYF
>TRBJ1-5|many|TRBV20-1|-
TGCAGTGCTAGAACGACTCCGATGGTTAATCAGCCCCAGCATTTT
CSARTTPMVNQPQHF
>TRBJ1-2|many|TRBV15|-
TGTGCCACCAGCAGAGATGGGGGTAACTATGGCTACACCTTC
CATSRDGGNYGYTF
>TRBJ2-1|many|TRBV14|TRBD1
TGTGCCAGCAGCCACGGACAGGGGCTCATGTTCTACAATGAGCAGTTCTTC
CASSHGQGLMFYNEQFF
>TRBJ2-3|many|TRBV30|-
TGTGCCTGGAGTGTCCAGGGAACAGATACGCAGTATTTT
CAWSVQGTDTQYF
>TRBJ2-2|-|TRBV29-1|-
TGCAGCGTTGATTTTATGGGGAGTCGATCCGGGGAGCTGTTTTTT
CSVDFMGSRSGELFF
>TRBJ2-1|many|TRBV12-5|TRBD1
TGTGCTAGTGGTCCCGGACAGGGGGCTCGGGATGAGCAGTTCTTC
CASGPGQGARDEQFF
>TRBJ2-2|many|TRBV29-1|-
TGCAGCGTTGAATATCCGGGCACCGGGGAGCTGTTTTTT
CSVEYPGTGELFF
>TRBJ2-2|-|TRBV6-2/TRBV6-3|-
TGTGCCAGCAGTCCGCGGACCGATTTGGGCGGGGAGCTGTTTTTT
CASSPRTDLGGELFF
>TRBJ2-5|many|TRBV20-1|-
TGCAGTGCTAGTGAAACCGGAGGGGGGCCCTGGGAGACCCAGTACTTC
CSASETGGGPWETQYF
>TRBJ2-1|many|TRBV30|TRBD2
TGTGCCGGAGAGTTAGCGGGAGCCAACGATGAGCAGTTCTTC
CAGELAGANDEQFF
>TRBJ2-2|many|TRBV30|TRBD1
TGTGCCTGGAGTGTCCTCAGGACAGGGGTCCCCGGGGAGCTGTTTTTT
CAWSVLRTGVPGELFF
>TRBJ2-7|many|TRBV16|TRBD1
TGTGCCAGCAGCTCTCCGGGACAGGGGCTATACGAGCAGTACTTC
CASSSPGQGLYEQYF
>TRBJ2-3|many|TRBV6-1|-
TGTGCCAGCAGCCTAAGACTAGTGGCAGATACGCAGTATTTT
CASSLRLVADTQYF
>TRBJ2-1|-|TRBV6-2/TRBV6-3|TRBD2
TGTGCCACCTTACTAGCGGGAGGGCCGGGGCAGTTCTTC
CATLLAGGPGQFF
>TRBJ2-3|few|TRBV4-1|-
TGCGCCAGCAGCCGTAGTAGTGGGGGCACAGATACGCAGTATTTT
CASSRSSGGTDTQYF
>TRBJ1-5|many|TRBV7-2|-
TGTGCCAGCAGCTTTCGCGCAGGGAGTGGGAGCAATCAGCCCCAGCATTTT
CASSFRAGSGSNQPQHF
>TRBJ2-2|many|TRBV30|-
TGTGCCTGGAGTACCCGGACGCTCGTGGGCACCGGGGAGCTGTTTTTT
CAWSTRTLVGTGELFF
>TRBJ2-7|many|TRBV14|TRBD2
TGTGCCAGCAGCCAAGCGCGCGGGAGGGACTACGAGCAGTACTTC
CASSQARGRDYEQYF